This T cell receptor (beta chain) originates from a study of shared clonotypes between healthy human individuals. Study background: There were three CD4 naive, three CD4 memory, two CD8 naive and one CD8 memory plates per donor.

Only in-frame clones appear in the TCRdb table, and some are missing; sequencing was by immunoSEQ multiplex PCR. This sample has millions of clones, with about 93% found just once. Germline lookup yields CDR1 MNHNS and CDR2 SASEGT. V lost 0 bases and J 2 bases, leaving 11 bases between the germline ends. This CDR3 has 16 residues. The naive CD8 subset, CD45RO-negative cells positively selected for CCR7, excluded terminally differentiated effector memory CD45RA+ cells. The receptor was derived from a man aged 18 to 29 in good health. Some clones in this sample may be carry-over from other donors' samples. Sequenced sample: naive CD8+ T cells from PBMCs. This rearrangement joins TRBV6-1 to TRBJ1-5; D call uncertain. DNA for the CDR3: TGTGCCAGCAGTGAAGCTGCGGTGTTGGGCAATCAGCCCCAGCATTTT. Translation gives CASSEAAVLGNQPQHF.